This T cell receptor (beta chain) emerged from a study of blood T cell repertoires in COVID-19. Here immunoSEQ multiplex PCR was the method, and the copy in TCRdb shows in-frame clones only, minus some. The sample shows tens of thousands of clones, 85% to 90% of them seen only once. Germline V gene sequence: CDR1 MNHEY, CDR2 SVGAGI. The CDR3 has 13 amino acids. Trimming pared 7 bases from V and 7 bases from J, leaving 14 bases between. The V gene is TRBV6-5, the J gene TRBJ1-3; D is ambiguous. The clonotype comes from a woman in her 70s with acute or convalescent COVID-19. Sequencing was done on a sample of peripheral blood. The CDR3 sequence is CASTAESSNTIYF. CDR3 DNA sequence: TGTGCCAGCACGGCGGAAAGTAGCAACACCATATATTTT.